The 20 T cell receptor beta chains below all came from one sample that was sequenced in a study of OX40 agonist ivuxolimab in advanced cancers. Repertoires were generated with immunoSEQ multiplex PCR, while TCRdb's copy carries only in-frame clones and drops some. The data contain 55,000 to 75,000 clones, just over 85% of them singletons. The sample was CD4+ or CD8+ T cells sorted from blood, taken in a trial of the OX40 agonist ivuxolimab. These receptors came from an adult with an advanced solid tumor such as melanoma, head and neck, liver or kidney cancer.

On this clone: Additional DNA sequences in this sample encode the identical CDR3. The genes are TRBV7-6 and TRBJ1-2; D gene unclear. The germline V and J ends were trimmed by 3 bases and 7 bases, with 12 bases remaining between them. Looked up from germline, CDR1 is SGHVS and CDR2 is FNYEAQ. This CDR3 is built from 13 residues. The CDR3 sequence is CASSLAPFSGYTF. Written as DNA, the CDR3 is TGTGCCAGCAGCTTGGCCCCCTTCTCTGGCTACACCTTC.

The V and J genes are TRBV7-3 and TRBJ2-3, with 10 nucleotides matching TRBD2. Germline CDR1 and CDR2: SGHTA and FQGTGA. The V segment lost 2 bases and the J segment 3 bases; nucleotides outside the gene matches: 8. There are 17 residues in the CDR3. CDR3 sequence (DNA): TGTGCCAGCAGCTTAGACCCAGCGGGAGGGGGGACAGATACGCAGTATTTT. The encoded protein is CASSLDPAGGGTDTQYF.

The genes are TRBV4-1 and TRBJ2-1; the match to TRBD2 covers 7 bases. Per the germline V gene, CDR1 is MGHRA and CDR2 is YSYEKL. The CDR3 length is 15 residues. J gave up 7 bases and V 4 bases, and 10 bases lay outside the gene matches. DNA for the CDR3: TGCGCCAGCAGCCGGGGCGGGGACTATCAGAATGAGCAGTTCTTC. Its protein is CASSRGGDYQNEQFF.

The CDR3 sequence: CASTLTGDENTIYF. The CDR3 DNA is TGTGCCAGCACGCTGACAGGGGATGAAAACACCATATATTTT. The chain couples TRBV6-1 to TRBJ1-3; 8 nucleotides match TRBD1. This CDR3 is built from 14 residues. Per germline, CDR1 MNHNS and CDR2 SASEGT. The V gene end was trimmed by 7 bases and the J gene end by 6 bases; junction bases not matched to a gene: 8.

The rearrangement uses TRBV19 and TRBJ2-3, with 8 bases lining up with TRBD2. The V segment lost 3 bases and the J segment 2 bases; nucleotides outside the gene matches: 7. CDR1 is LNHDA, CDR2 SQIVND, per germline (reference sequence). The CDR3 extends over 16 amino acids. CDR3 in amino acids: CASSIGTSGSTDTQYF. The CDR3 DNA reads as TGTGCCAGTAGTATTGGAACTAGCGGTTCCACAGATACGCAGTATTTT.

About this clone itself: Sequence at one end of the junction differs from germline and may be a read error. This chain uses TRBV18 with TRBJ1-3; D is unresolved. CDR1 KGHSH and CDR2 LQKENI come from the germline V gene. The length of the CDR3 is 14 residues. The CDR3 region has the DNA TGTGCCAGCTCACCAGGCCAGCCTGGGAACACCATATATTTT. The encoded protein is CASSPGQPGNTIYF. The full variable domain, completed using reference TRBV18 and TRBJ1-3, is NAGVMQNPRHLVRRRGQEARLRCSPMKGHSHVYWYRQLPEEGLKFMVYLQKENIIDESGMPKERFSAEFPKEGPSILRIQQVVRGDSAAYFCASSPGQPGNTIYFGEGSWLTVV.

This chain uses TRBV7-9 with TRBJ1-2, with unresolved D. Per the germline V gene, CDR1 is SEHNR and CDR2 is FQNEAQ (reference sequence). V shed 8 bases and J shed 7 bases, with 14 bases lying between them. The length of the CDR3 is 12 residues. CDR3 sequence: CASGLPGLGYTF. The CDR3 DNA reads TGTGCCAGCGGACTTCCCGGGCTTGGCTACACCTTC.

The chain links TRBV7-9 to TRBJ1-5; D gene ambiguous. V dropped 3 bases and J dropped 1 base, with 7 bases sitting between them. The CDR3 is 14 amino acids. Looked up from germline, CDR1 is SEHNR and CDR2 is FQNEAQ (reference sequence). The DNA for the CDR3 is TGTGCCAGCAGCTTCGGACCCAGCAATCAGCCCCAGCATTTT. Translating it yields CASSFGPSNQPQHF. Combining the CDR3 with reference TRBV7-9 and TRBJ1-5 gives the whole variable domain DTGVSQNPRHKITKRGQNVTFRCDPISEHNRLYWYRQTLGQGPEFLTYFQNEAQLEKSRLLSDRFSAERPKGSFSTLEIQRTEQGDSAMYLCASSFGPSNQPQHFGDGTRLSIL.

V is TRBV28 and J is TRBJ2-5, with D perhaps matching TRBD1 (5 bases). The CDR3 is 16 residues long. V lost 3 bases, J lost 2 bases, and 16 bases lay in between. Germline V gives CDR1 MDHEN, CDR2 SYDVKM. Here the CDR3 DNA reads TGTGCCAGCAGTTTTTATCTGCAGACAGCACAAGAGACCCAGTACTTC. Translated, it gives CASSFYLQTAQETQYF.

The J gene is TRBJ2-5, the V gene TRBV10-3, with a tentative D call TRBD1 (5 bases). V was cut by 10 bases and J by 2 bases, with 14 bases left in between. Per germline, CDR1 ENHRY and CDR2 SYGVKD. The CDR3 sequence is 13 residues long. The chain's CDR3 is CATAPTDQETQYF. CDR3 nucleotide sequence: TGTGCCACCGCCCCGACAGATCAAGAGACCCAGTACTTC.

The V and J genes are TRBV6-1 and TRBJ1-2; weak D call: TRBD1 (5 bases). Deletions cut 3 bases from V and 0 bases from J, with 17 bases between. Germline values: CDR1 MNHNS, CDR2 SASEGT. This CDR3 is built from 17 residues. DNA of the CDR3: TGTGCCAGCAGTGAGATACAGGCTTTTCTTGCTAACTATGGCTACACCTTC. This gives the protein CASSEIQAFLANYGYTF.

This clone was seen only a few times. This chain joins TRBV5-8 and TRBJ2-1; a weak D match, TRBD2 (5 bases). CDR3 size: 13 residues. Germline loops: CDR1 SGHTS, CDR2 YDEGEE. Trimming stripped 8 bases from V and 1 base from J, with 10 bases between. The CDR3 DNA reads TGTGCCAGAGGAGGCAGGTCCTACAATGAGCAGTTCTTC. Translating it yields CARGGRSYNEQFF.

The CDR3 DNA is TGCGCCAGCAGCTTGACTGAGGCGCAAGAGACCCAGTACTTC. Protein: CASSLTEAQETQYF. This rearrangement joins TRBV5-1 to TRBJ2-5; D gene unclear. The germline V gene has CDR1 SGHRS and CDR2 YFSETQ. With 1 base removed from V and 2 bases from J, the gap between germline ends came to 9 bases. The CDR3 sequence is 14 residues long.

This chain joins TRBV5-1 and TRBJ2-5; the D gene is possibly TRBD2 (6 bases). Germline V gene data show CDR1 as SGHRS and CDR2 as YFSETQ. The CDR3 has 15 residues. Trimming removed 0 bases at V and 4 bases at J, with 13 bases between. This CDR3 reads CASSLAVGGTETQYF. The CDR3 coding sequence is TGCGCCAGCAGCTTGGCCGTCGGGGGAACAGAGACCCAGTACTTC.

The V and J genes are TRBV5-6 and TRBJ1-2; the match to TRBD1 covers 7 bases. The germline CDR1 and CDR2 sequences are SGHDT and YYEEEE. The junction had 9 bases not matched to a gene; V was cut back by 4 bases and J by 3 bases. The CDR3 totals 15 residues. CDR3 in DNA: TGTGCCAGCAGCCGACAGGGTTCCAGGGACTATGGCTACACCTTC. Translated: CASSRQGSRDYGYTF.

The CDR3 region is CASTSGQANTEAFF. For the CDR3, the DNA is TGTGCCAGCACCTCGGGACAGGCGAACACTGAAGCTTTCTTT. The chain is built from TRBV11-3 and TRBJ1-1, with 8 bases identical to TRBD1. The V and J ends lost 7 bases and 1 base, in that order; junction bases with no gene match: 5. CDR1 and CDR2 from the germline V gene are SGHNT and YENEEA. The CDR3 loop spans 14 amino acids.

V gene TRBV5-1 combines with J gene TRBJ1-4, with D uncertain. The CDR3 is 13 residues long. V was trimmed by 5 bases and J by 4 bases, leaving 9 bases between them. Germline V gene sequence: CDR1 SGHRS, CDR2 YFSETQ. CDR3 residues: CASRNLINEKLFF. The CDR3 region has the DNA TGCGCCAGCAGAAACCTTATTAATGAAAAACTGTTTTTT.

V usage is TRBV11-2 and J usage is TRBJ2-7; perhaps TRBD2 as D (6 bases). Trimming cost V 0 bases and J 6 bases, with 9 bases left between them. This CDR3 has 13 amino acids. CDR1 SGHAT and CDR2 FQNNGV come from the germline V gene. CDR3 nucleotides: TGTGCCAGCAGCTTAGATGGAGGGTTCGAGCAGTACTTC. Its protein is CASSLDGGFEQYF.

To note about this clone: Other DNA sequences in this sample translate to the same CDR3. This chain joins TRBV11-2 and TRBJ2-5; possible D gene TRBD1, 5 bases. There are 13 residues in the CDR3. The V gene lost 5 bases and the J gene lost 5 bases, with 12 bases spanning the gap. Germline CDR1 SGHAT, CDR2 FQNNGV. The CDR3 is CASSPGPGETQYF. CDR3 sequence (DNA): TGTGCCAGCAGCCCCGGACCAGGGGAGACCCAGTACTTC.

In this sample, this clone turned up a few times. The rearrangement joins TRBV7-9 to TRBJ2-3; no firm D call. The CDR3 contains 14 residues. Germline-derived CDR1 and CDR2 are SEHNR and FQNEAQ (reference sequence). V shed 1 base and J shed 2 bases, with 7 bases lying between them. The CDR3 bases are TGTGCCAGCAGCTTAGACTCGACCACAGATACGCAGTATTTT. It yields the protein CASSLDSTTDTQYF.